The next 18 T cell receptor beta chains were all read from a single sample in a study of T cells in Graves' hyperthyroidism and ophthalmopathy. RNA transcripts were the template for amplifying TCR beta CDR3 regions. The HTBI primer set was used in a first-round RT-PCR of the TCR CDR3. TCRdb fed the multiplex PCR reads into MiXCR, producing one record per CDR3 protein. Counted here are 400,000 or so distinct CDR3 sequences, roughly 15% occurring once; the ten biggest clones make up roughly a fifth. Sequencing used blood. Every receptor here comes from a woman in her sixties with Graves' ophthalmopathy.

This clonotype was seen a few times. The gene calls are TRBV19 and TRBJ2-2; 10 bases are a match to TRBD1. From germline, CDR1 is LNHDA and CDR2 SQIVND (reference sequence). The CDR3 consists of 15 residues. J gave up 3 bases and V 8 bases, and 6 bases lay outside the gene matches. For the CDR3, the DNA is TGTGCCAGTTACGACAGGGGGCGGGACACCGGGGAGCTGTTTTTT. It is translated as CASYDRGRDTGELFF.

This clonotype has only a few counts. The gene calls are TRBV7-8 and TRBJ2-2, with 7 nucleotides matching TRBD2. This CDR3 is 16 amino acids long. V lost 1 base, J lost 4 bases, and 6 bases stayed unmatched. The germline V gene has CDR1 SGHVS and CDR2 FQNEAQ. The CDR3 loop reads CASSLDVLAVTGELFF. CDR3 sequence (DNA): TGTGCCAGCAGCTTAGACGTCCTAGCGGTCACCGGGGAGCTGTTTTTT.

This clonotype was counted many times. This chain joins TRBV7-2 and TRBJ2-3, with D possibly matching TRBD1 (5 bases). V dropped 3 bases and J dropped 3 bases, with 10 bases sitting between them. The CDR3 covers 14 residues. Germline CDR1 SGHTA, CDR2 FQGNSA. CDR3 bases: TGTGCCAGCAGCTTCTCGGACAAGACAGATACGCAGTATTTT. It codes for CASSFSDKTDTQYF.

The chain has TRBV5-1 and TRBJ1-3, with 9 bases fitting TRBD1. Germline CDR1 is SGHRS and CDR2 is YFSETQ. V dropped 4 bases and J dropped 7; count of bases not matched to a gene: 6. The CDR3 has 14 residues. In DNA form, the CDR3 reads TGCGCCAGCAGCCTCCGTGGACAGGGGAACACCATATATTTT. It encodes CASSLRGQGNTIYF. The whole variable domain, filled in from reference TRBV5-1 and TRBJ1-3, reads KAGVTQTPRYLIKTRGQQVTLSCSPISGHRSVSWYQQTPGQGLQFLFEYFSETQRNKGNFPGRFSGRQFSNSRSEMNVSTLELGDSALYLCASSLRGQGNTIYFGEGSWLTVV.

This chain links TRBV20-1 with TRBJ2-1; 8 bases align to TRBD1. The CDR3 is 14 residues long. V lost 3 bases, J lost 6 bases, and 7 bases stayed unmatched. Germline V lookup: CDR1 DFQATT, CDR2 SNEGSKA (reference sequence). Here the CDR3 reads CSARAGQGSNEQFF. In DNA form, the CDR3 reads TGCAGTGCTAGGGCCGGACAGGGTTCCAATGAGCAGTTCTTC.

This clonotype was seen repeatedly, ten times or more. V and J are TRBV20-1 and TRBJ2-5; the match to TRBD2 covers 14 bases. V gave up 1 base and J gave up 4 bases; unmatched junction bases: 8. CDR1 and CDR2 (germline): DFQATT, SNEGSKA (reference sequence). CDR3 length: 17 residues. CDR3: CSARVPGLAGVRETQYF. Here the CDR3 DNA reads TGCAGTGCTAGAGTCCCGGGACTAGCGGGAGTAAGAGAGACCCAGTACTTC.

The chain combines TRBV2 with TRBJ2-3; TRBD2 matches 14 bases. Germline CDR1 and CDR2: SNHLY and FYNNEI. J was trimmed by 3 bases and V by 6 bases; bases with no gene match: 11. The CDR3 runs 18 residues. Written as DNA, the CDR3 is TGTGCCAGCAGAGAGAGACTAGCGGGAGGGCCTGGGACAGATACGCAGTATTTT. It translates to CASRERLAGGPGTDTQYF.

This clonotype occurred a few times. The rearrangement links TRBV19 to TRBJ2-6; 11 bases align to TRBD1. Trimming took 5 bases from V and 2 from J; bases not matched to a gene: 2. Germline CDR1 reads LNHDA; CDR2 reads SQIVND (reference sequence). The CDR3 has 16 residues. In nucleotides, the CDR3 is TGTGCCAGTAGTGGACAGGGGGCTGCTGGGGCCAACGTCCTGACTTTC. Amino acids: CASSGQGAAGANVLTF.

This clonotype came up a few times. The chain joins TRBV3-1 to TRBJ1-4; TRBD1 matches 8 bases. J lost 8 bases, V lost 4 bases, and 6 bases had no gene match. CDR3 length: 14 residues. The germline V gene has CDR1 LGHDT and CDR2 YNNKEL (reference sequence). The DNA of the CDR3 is TGTGCCAGCAGCCCAACAGGGGGTGAGGAAAAACTGTTTTTT. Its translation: CASSPTGGEEKLFF. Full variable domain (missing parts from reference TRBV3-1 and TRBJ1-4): DTAVSQTPKYLVTQMGNDKSIKCEQNLGHDTMYWYKQDSKKFLKIMFSYNNKELIINETVPNRFSPKSPDKAHLNLHINSLELGDSAVYFCASSPTGGEEKLFFGSGTQLSVL.

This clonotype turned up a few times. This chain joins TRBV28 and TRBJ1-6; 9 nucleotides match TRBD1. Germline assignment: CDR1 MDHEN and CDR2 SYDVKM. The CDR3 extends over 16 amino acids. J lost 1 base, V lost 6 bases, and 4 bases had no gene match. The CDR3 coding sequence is TGTGCCAGCAGAAAGACAGGGGGGTCCTATAATTCACCCCTCCACTTT. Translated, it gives CASRKTGGSYNSPLHF.

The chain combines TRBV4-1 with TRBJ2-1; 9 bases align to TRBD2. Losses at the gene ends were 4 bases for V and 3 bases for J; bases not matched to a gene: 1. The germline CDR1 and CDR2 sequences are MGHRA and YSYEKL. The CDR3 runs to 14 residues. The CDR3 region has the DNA TGCGCCAGCAGCCCTAGCGGGATCTACAATGAGCAGTTCTTC. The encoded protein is CASSPSGIYNEQFF.

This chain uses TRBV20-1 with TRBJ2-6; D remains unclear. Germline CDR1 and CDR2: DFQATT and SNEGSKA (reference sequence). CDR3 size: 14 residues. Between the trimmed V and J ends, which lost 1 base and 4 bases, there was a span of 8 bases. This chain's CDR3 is CSARVNRGANVLTF. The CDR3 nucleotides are TGCAGTGCTAGAGTAAATAGGGGGGCCAACGTCCTGACTTTC.

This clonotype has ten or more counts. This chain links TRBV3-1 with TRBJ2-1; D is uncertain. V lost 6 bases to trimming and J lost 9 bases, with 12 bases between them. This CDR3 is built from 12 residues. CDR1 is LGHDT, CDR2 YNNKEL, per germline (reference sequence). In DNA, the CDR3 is TGTGCCAGCAGGACTTACCAAAGTGAGCAGTTCTTC. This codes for CASRTYQSEQFF.

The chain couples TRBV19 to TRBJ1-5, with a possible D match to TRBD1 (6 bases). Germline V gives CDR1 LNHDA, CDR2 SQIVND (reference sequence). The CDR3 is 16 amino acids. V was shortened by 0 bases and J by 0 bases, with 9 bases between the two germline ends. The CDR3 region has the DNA TGTGCCAGTAGTATAGATGGACAGTATAGCAATCAGCCCCAGCATTTT. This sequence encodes CASSIDGQYSNQPQHF.

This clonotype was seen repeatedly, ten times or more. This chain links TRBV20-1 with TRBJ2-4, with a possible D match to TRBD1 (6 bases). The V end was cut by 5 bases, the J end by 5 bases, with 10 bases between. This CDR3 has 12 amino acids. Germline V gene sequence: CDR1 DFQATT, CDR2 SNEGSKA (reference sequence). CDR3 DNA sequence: TGCAGTGCTGGACGGACAGAAAACATTCAGTACTTC. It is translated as CSAGRTENIQYF.

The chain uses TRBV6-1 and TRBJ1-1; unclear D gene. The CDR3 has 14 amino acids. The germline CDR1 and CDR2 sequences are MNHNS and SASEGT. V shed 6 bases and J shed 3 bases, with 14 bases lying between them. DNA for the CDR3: TGTGCCAGCAGACGAGAGTTACTGGACACTGAAGCTTTCTTT. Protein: CASRRELLDTEAFF.

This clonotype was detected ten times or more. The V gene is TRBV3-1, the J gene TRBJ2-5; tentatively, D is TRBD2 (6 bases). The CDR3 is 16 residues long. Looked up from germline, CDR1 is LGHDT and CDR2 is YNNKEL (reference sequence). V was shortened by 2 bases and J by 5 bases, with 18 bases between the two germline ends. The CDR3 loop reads CASSQLFGSQDETQYF. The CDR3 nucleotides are TGTGCCAGCAGCCAACTTTTCGGGAGTCAGGATGAGACCCAGTACTTC.

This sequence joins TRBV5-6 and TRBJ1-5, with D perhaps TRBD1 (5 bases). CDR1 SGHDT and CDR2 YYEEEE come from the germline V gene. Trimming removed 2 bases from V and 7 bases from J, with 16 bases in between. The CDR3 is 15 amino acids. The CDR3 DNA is TGTGCCAGCAGCTTTTCGCCCGGGACGGGGCAGCCCCAGCATTTT. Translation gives CASSFSPGTGQPQHF.